The TCR beta chain described here comes from a study of T-cell reconstitution after alpha-beta-depleted transplantation in children. Whole-study results and caveats: After transplant, high TCRbeta diversity at day 60 in some patients arose from surviving recipient T cells and thymic progenitors. Approximately two months post-transplant, alpha-beta T cells reportedly originated from several hundred expanded graft clones.

The library targeted TCRbeta and was prepared with unique molecular identifiers. Via MiXCR, TCRdb re-called the PCR reads, giving one row per CDR3 protein. The data show around 450,000 distinct CDR3 sequences, with about 11% seen just once and about 2.1% held by the top ten. This clonotype has more than one count but fewer than ten. Its antigen is still unknown. The CDR3 totals 13 residues. Trimming shortened V by 5 bases and J by 9 bases, and 16 bases separated the two germline ends. The chain carries TRBV12-3 or TRBV12-4 and TRBJ2-5; the D is unclear. This TCR came from a child aged 2-15 years with inherited bone marrow failure, due to receive a stem cell transplant. Sequenced here: PBMCs, sampled before TCRalphabeta/CD19-depleted stem cell transplant. CDR3 loop: CASSVDGQWAQYF. CDR3 in DNA: TGTGCCAGCAGTGTGGACGGTCAATGGGCCCAGTACTTC.